One and the same sample provided the 8 T cell receptor beta chains below, sequenced in a study of shared clonotypes between healthy human individuals. Profiled with immunoSEQ multiplex PCR; TCRdb holds only in-frame clones, not every one. The table shows about 2.4 million clones, with 90% to 95% occurring only once. The sample consisted of naive CD4+ T cells sorted from blood. The subset denotes: CD45RA+ positively selected. The receptors come from a man between 18 and 29 years old in good health.

The chain combines TRBV19 with TRBJ2-5; 12 nucleotides match TRBD1. V shed 5 bases and J 5 bases; nucleotides not matched to a gene: 3. The CDR3 spans 14 residues. Germline V gene sequence: CDR1 LNHDA, CDR2 SQIVND (reference sequence). The CDR3: CASSGTGGQETQYF. In nucleotides, the CDR3 is TGTGCCAGTAGTGGGACAGGGGGCCAGGAGACCCAGTACTTC.

V usage is TRBV19 and J usage is TRBJ2-1; D call uncertain. The germline CDR1 and CDR2 sequences are LNHDA and SQIVND (reference sequence). Between the trimmed V and J ends, which lost 7 bases and 0 bases, there was a span of 10 bases. The CDR3 runs to 14 residues. Here the CDR3 DNA reads TGTGCCAGTAAACTGGATAGCTCCTACAATGAGCAGTTCTTC. Amino acids: CASKLDSSYNEQFF.

The rearrangement joins TRBV6-1 to TRBJ1-2; no reliable D call. The CDR3 runs 12 residues. V lost 0 bases and J lost 4, with 3 bases in between. Germline lookup yields CDR1 MNHNS and CDR2 SASEGT. CDR3 loop: CASSEAAYGYTF. The CDR3 coding sequence is TGTGCCAGCAGTGAAGCAGCCTATGGCTACACCTTC.

The rearrangement uses TRBV9 and TRBJ2-5; TRBD1 aligns across 10 bases. This CDR3 contains 15 residues. The germline CDR1 and CDR2 sequences are SGDLS and YYNGEE. V lost 3 bases to trimming and J lost 2 bases; unmatched junction nucleotides: 4. CDR3 DNA sequence: TGTGCCAGCAGCGGAGGGACAGGGGTTCAAGAGACCCAGTACTTC. This gives the protein CASSGGTGVQETQYF.

The rearrangement links TRBV15 to TRBJ1-1; tentative D call: TRBD1 (6 bases). The germline gives CDR1 LNHNV, CDR2 YYDKDF (reference sequence). This CDR3 spans 17 amino acids. V gave up 3 bases and J gave up 2 bases, with 19 bases separating them. CDR3 loop: CATSSGGWAEGNTEAFF. DNA for the CDR3: TGTGCCACCAGCAGCGGGGGCTGGGCCGAGGGTAACACTGAAGCTTTCTTT.

A note on this clone: The sample has other DNA sequences that encode this CDR3 too. The chain combines TRBV7-2 with TRBJ2-7; 10 nucleotides align to TRBD1. The CDR3 has 14 residues. From germline, CDR1 is SGHTA and CDR2 FQGNSA. The junction had 4 bases not matched to a gene; V was cut back by 5 bases and J by 3 bases. The CDR3 is CASSPRTGGYEQYF. The CDR3, as DNA: TGTGCCAGCAGCCCGCGGACAGGGGGCTACGAGCAGTACTTC.

This rearrangement joins TRBV7-2 to TRBJ2-2; no definite D call. The V end was cut by 1 base, the J end by 8 bases, with 11 bases between. From germline, CDR1 is SGHTA and CDR2 FQGNSA. This CDR3 is 14 amino acids long. CDR3 region: CASSLDGTPGELFF. CDR3 nucleotides: TGTGCCAGCAGCTTAGACGGTACCCCGGGGGAGCTGTTTTTT.

V and J are TRBV19 and TRBJ2-1; 13 nucleotides match TRBD2. With V trimmed by 5 bases and J by 8 bases, 3 bases remained unmatched. CDR1 and CDR2 (germline): LNHDA, SQIVND (reference sequence). The CDR3 is 14 amino acids. CDR3 residues: CASSRTSGSYEQFF. The CDR3 bases are TGTGCCAGTAGTCGGACTAGCGGGAGTTATGAGCAGTTCTTC.